Only one count was recorded for the clone carrying this T cell receptor beta chain. The antigen is not known. Sequenced by immunoSEQ multiplex PCR; TCRdb stores in-frame clones only, minus some. The sample shows about 43,000 clones, around three quarters of them seen only once. Antigen-specific CD4+ T cells expanded by the ViraFEST assay with viral peptide pools were then sequenced. CD4+ T cells were isolated after approximately 10 days of culture. The study found no prior SARS-CoV-2 infection in the vaccine recipients, who tested negative for nucleocapsid antibodies. The entry originates in a study of vaccination effects on CD4 cells after COVID-19. V was trimmed by 4 bases and J by 2 bases, leaving 19 bases between them. The CDR3 runs 17 residues. Germline CDR1 is PRHDT and CDR2 is FYEKMQ (reference sequence).

The rearrangement joins TRBV13 to TRBJ2-3; the D gene is possibly TRBD1 (6 bases). This TCR derives from a human donor who received a COVID-19 vaccine. Specimen: CD4+ T cells from PBMCs cultured with SARS-CoV-2 spike peptides, collected before COVID-19 vaccination. The CDR3, as DNA: TGTGCCAGCAGCTCGACGAGAGGGGACACTTACACAGATACGCAGTATTTT. Its protein product is CASSSTRGDTYTDTQYF.